This TCR beta chain was retrieved from a study of STAT5B mutations in CD4+ large granular lymphocyte leukemia (dated by TCRdb to the early 2020s). Regarding the complete study: Among healthy controls, the CDR3 'QG' motif was associated with a particular HLA allele. TCRbeta repertoires of CD4+ T-cell large granular lymphocyte leukemia patients were compared with those of healthy blood donors. Flow cytometry on FACSCanto II or FACSVerse showed that the purified fractions were more than 95% pure among lymphocytes.

As for this clone: Its antigen is currently not known. It has no much larger one-base neighbor in the sample; base qualities were not kept.

The immunoSEQ assay at survey resolution was used to sequence TCRbeta rearrangements from genomic DNA. In the paper's pipeline: A lowest detectable productive clonotype frequency of 2.59 x 10-5 was observed in the TCR sequencing data. Only productive TCRbeta rearrangements, meaning sequences that were complete and in-frame, were kept for the analyses. Simpson clonality, calculated in the immunoSEQ Analyzer version 3.0, was used as the measure of sample clonality. Clones were categorized by frequency as very rare, small, medium, large (1-20%) or hyperexpanded (>20%). Generation probabilities were estimated with OLGA 1.2.3, V-gene circos plots were made with VDJtools, specificities were searched in VDJdb, and CDR3 motifs were identified with GLIPH. Here the immuneACCESS table is served through TCRdb, limited to in-frame sequences with V and J called. Missing clones are a known gap in these copies; in checked studies unresolved V genes cover under half, and the rest lacks a known reason. V and J calls and clone size follow that table, whereas D and trimming were derived from the DNA. This sample gives some 40,000 clones in total; 80% to 90% of them show up just once. The ten top clones hold 2.5% to 3% of the sample.

The paper's findings and limits, for the study overall: TRBV06-family usage was enriched among the top patient clones (8/27) compared with healthy controls (2/35). Main leukemic clonotypes were private to each patient, although around 24% of the main leukemic clonotypes were found at low frequency in the non-leukemic repertoires of other patients. Compared with healthy CD4+ repertoires, CD4-sorted patient repertoires appeared more clonal, and this difference remained even after the putative leukemic clones were removed. The data were not HLA-matched, and the relatively small sample size could explain the higher clonality seen in CD4+ compared with CD8+ T-LGLL.

Spanning cysteine to phenylalanine, the CDR3 consists of 18 amino acids. Of all the DNA, just the CDR3 is kept, 54 bases in frame from base 1. The junction shows trimming of 5 bases on V and 0 bases on J, and the gene matches do not reach 10 bases of it. CDR1 SGHTA and CDR2 FQGTGA were looked up in the germline V gene. Healthy controls were approximately 40 blood donors whose buffy coats came from the Finnish Red Cross blood service. All TCR-sequenced material derived from peripheral blood: patient blood samples and healthy donor buffy coats. Ficoll-Hypaque gradient centrifugation was used to isolate peripheral blood mononuclear cells. Magnetic purification was used to isolate CD4+ cells from the buffy coats of the healthy controls. The Gentra Puregene Cell and Tissue kit was used for genomic DNA extraction, and quantification was performed on a Qubit 2.0 fluorometer.

Input material: CD4+ T cells from blood buffy coats. The V and J segments used are TRBV7-3 and TRBJ2-6, and 7 junction bases match TRBD1. This receptor was identified in a human donor in good health. CDR3 sequence: CASSPRTGIGSGANVLTF. The sequenced DNA: TGTGCCAGCAGCCCGCGGACAGGCATCGGCTCTGGGGCCAACGTCCTGACTTTC. When the CDR3 is completed using the reference TRBV7-3 and TRBJ2-6 genes on either side, the full variable domain is GAGVSQTPSNKVTEKGKYVELRCDPISGHTALYWYRQSLGQGPEFLIYFQGTGAADDSGLPNDRFFAVRPEGSVSTLKIQRTERGDSAVYLCASSPRTGIGSGANVLTFGAGSRLTVL.